One sample yielded the 13 T cell receptor beta chains listed below, sequenced in a study of blood T cell repertoires in COVID-19. Generated by immunoSEQ multiplex PCR, the TCRdb table keeps only in-frame clones and is missing some. Among about 34,000 clones listed, approximately 81% were seen once. The sequencing sample was made of peripheral blood. The receptors shown here come from an older man with COVID-19, enrolled during active disease.

The V call is TRBV18, the J call TRBJ1-2, with a possible D match to TRBD1 (6 bases). Per the germline V gene, CDR1 is KGHSH and CDR2 is LQKENI. The CDR3 length is 14 residues. V was trimmed by 4 bases and J by 3 bases, leaving 12 bases between them. This CDR3 reads CASSRGGEHYGYTF. CDR3 DNA: TGTGCCAGCTCACGAGGGGGAGAGCACTATGGCTACACCTTC.

This clone was recorded only once. The genes are TRBV18 and TRBJ1-5; D may be TRBD1 (6 bases). CDR3 length: 14 amino acids. Germline V gives CDR1 KGHSH, CDR2 LQKENI. V was cut by 2 bases and J by 6 bases, with 11 bases left in between. The CDR3 region is CASSPTGQSQPQHF. For the CDR3, the DNA is TGTGCCAGCTCACCAACAGGGCAGAGTCAGCCCCAGCATTTT. Variable domain in full (rest from reference TRBV18 and TRBJ1-5): NAGVMQNPRHLVRRRGQEARLRCSPMKGHSHVYWYRQLPEEGLKFMVYLQKENIIDESGMPKERFSAEFPKEGPSILRIQQVVRGDSAAYFCASSPTGQSQPQHFGDGTRLSIL.

The chain joins TRBV6-5 to TRBJ1-2, with no clear D. Germline loops: CDR1 MNHEY, CDR2 SVGAGI. V dropped 6 bases and J dropped 4 bases, with 12 bases sitting between them. The CDR3 is 13 residues long. CDR3 loop: CASRPDRSYGYTF. As DNA, the CDR3 is TGTGCCAGCAGACCCGATCGGAGCTATGGCTACACCTTC.

This clone was recorded once. This chain uses TRBV15 with TRBJ2-7; a possible D gene is TRBD1 (5 bases). The CDR3 is 14 residues long. Trimming removed 1 base at V and 2 bases at J, with 9 bases between. Germline V gene data show CDR1 as LNHNV and CDR2 as YYDKDF (reference sequence). The CDR3 sequence is CATSRGQNPYEQYF. The CDR3 DNA reads as TGTGCCACCAGCAGAGGACAGAACCCCTACGAGCAGTACTTC.

The chain has TRBV27 and TRBJ1-1; 9 positions match TRBD1. The CDR3 consists of 13 residues. In germline, CDR1 is MNHEY, CDR2 SMNVEV (reference sequence). J was trimmed by 4 bases and V by 5 bases; bases with no gene match: 2. The CDR3 sequence is CASSGTGFTEAFF. In nucleotides, the CDR3 is TGTGCCAGCAGTGGGACAGGGTTCACTGAAGCTTTCTTT.

This clone occurred a few times. The chain is built from TRBV29-1 and TRBJ1-2; 9 bases are shared with TRBD1. The germline gives CDR1 SQVTM, CDR2 ANQGSEA. V gave up 7 bases and J gave up 4 bases; unmatched junction bases: 7. CDR3 size: 13 residues. The chain's CDR3 is CSAGTGFGYGYTF. In DNA, the CDR3 is TGCAGCGCCGGGACAGGGTTTGGCTATGGCTACACCTTC.

This chain connects TRBV4-3 to TRBJ1-2; no definite D call. Germline V lookup: CDR1 LGHNA, CDR2 YSLEER. The CDR3 length is 12 residues. The V gene lost 3 bases and the J gene lost 8 bases, with 10 bases spanning the gap. CDR3 nucleotides: TGCGCCAGCAGCCAGGGTCACGGGGGCTACACCTTC. Encoded protein: CASSQGHGGYTF.

This chain connects TRBV7-9 to TRBJ2-1, with 7 bases lining up with TRBD2. This CDR3 has 15 amino acids. The V gene's germline CDR1 is SEHNR and CDR2 FQNEAQ (reference sequence). Germline trimming cut 5 bases from V and 5 bases from J; bases unmatched to any gene: 9. DNA of the CDR3: TGTGCCAGCAGCCCCAGCGGGGCTGGGGACAATGAGCAGTTCTTC. Its translation: CASSPSGAGDNEQFF. Looking up the rest from reference TRBV7-9 and TRBJ2-1 gives the full variable domain: DTGVSQNPRHKITKRGQNVTFRCDPISEHNRLYWYRQTLGQGPEFLTYFQNEAQLEKSRLLSDRFSAERPKGSFSTLEIQRTEQGDSAMYLCASSPSGAGDNEQFFGPGTRLTVL.

This chain uses TRBV7-2 with TRBJ1-3, with 9 bases that match TRBD1. J lost 0 bases, V lost 1 base, and 10 bases had no gene match. CDR1 is SGHTA, CDR2 FQGNSA, per germline. This CDR3 contains 19 residues. The CDR3 loop is CASSLEGQGAPISGNTIYF. The CDR3, as DNA: TGTGCCAGCAGCTTAGAGGGACAGGGAGCCCCGATCTCTGGAAACACCATATATTTT. Looking up the rest from reference TRBV7-2 and TRBJ1-3 gives the full variable domain: GAGVSQSPSNKVTEKGKDVELRCDPISGHTALYWYRQSLGQGLEFLIYFQGNSAPDKSGLPSDRFSAERTGGSVSTLTIQRTQQEDSAVYLCASSLEGQGAPISGNTIYFGEGSWLTVV.

This chain uses TRBV19 with TRBJ2-3, with TRBD1 matching over 8 bases. CDR1 is LNHDA and CDR2 is SQIVND in the germline V gene (reference sequence). CDR3 length: 14 amino acids. Losses at the gene ends were 3 bases for V and 6 bases for J; bases not matched to a gene: 5. CDR3 DNA: TGTGCCAGTAGTATTGGACAGGGTGGGGATACGCAGTATTTT. Protein sequence: CASSIGQGGDTQYF.

The rearrangement links TRBV27 to TRBJ2-7, with D perhaps TRBD1 (6 bases). Trimming removed 2 bases from V and 6 bases from J, with 17 bases in between. The CDR3 extends over 15 amino acids. Germline V CDR1 and CDR2: MNHEY, SMNVEV (reference sequence). The CDR3 region is CASSLEAGVGGEQYF. Written as DNA, the CDR3 is TGTGCCAGCAGTTTAGAGGCAGGGGTAGGGGGCGAGCAGTACTTC.

The chain links TRBV27 to TRBJ1-5; perhaps TRBD1 as D (5 bases). V dropped 3 bases and J dropped 5 bases, with 5 bases sitting between them. This CDR3 spans 12 amino acids. Germline V gene sequence: CDR1 MNHEY, CDR2 SMNVEV (reference sequence). In DNA form, the CDR3 reads TGTGCCAGCAGTTTCAGGGATCAGCCCCAGCATTTT. Translating gives CASSFRDQPQHF.

The J gene is TRBJ2-2, the V gene TRBV5-1; D unclear. The CDR3 runs 13 residues. V was clipped by 0 bases and J by 6 bases, with 6 bases between them. CDR1 and CDR2 from the germline V gene are SGHRS and YFSETQ. The CDR3 is CASSLGGSGELFF. The CDR3 DNA reads as TGCGCCAGCAGCTTGGGAGGTTCCGGGGAGCTGTTTTTT.